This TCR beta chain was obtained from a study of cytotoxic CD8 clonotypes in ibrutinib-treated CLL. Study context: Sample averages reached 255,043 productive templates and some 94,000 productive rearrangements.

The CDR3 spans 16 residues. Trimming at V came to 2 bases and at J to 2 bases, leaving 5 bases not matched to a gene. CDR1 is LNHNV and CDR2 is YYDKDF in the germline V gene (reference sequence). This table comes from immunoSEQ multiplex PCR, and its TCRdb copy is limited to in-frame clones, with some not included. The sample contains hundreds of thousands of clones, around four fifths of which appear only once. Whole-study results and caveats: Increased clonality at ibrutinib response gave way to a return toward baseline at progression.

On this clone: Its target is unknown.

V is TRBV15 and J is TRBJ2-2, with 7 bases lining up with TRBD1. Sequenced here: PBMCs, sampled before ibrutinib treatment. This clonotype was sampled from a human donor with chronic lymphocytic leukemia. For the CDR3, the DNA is TGTGCCACCAGCAGACAATACAGGGGAAACACCGGGGAGCTGTTTTTT. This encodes CATSRQYRGNTGELFF.